The text below deals with one T cell receptor beta chain. The antigen is undetermined. It was with random hexamers that roughly 0.5 to 1 ug RNA was reverse transcribed. A single record per CDR3 protein comes from TCRdb applying MiXCR to the immunoSEQ multiplex PCR reads. The sample has 55,000 to 80,000 distinct CDR3 sequences, 93% seen once; the top ten hold about 0.15%. Sequencing of TCR beta, carried out with a high-throughput approach, was applied to CD8+ and CD4+ T cells from the blood. Patients with Susac syndrome met the recently defined diagnostic criteria for definite or probable disease. Negative isolation was used for CD8+ and CD4+ T cells, and FACS enrichment was applied to TEMRA cells. These data are taken from a study of CD8 T cells in Susac syndrome. Broader study findings: The study conceded that its TCR sequencing and HLA analysis involved relatively few individuals.

Germline CDR1 is MDHEN and CDR2 is SYDVKM. V lost 6 bases and J lost 5; bases outside the gene matches: 7. The CDR3 is made up of 15 amino acids. This sequence joins TRBV28 and TRBJ1-5, with 10 bases aligning to TRBD1. The sequencing input was CD4+ T cells from PBMCs. This sequence originates from a human donor with Susac syndrome. The CDR3 protein is CASRDRGKWDQPQHF. The CDR3 DNA sequence: TGTGCCAGCAGGGACAGGGGGAAATGGGATCAGCCCCAGCATTTT.